Below are 19 T cell receptor beta chains sequenced from a single sample in a study of shared clonotypes between healthy human individuals. Clones were read by immunoSEQ multiplex PCR, and TCRdb kept only the in-frame ones, dropping some. The sample lists about 2.4 million clones; more than 85% were seen once. Sequencing was performed on naive CD4+ T cells from PBMCs. Regarding subset: CD45RA+ positively selected. The receptors derive from a young man in good health. Some clones in this sample may be carry-over from other donors' samples.

This sequence joins TRBV11-2 and TRBJ1-6; D gene unclear. Trimming cost V 1 base and J 5 bases, with 9 bases left between them. The CDR3 totals 15 residues. The germline gives CDR1 SGHAT, CDR2 FQNNGV. The CDR3 DNA reads TGTGCCAGCAGCTTAGGGGCCTACAATAATTCACCCCTCCACTTT. Translated: CASSLGAYNNSPLHF.

As for this clone: Other DNA sequences in the sample encode the same CDR3. This chain uses TRBV5-1 with TRBJ2-5, with 13 bases lining up with TRBD2. V lost 3 bases, J lost 5 bases, and 7 bases stayed unmatched. CDR1 SGHRS and CDR2 YFSETQ come from the germline V gene. This CDR3 is built from 16 residues. The CDR3 here is CASSSGLAGVGETQYF. CDR3 bases: TGCGCCAGCAGCTCCGGACTAGCGGGGGTCGGGGAGACCCAGTACTTC.

The rearrangement uses TRBV2 and TRBJ2-5; TRBD1 aligns across 7 bases. Germline V lookup: CDR1 SNHLY, CDR2 FYNNEI. The CDR3 runs to 11 residues. The ends lost 7 bases at V and 5 bases at J; junction bases unmatched: 1. The CDR3 sequence is CASIRGETQYF. CDR3 nucleotides: TGTGCCAGCATCAGGGGGGAGACCCAGTACTTC.

The rearrangement uses TRBV7-9 and TRBJ2-1, with 8 positions matching TRBD2. The CDR3 is 14 amino acids. Germline CDR1 is SEHNR and CDR2 is FQNEAQ (reference sequence). With 1 base clipped from V and 6 bases from J, the junction kept 2 bases outside the gene matches. The CDR3 DNA sequence: TGTGCCAGCAGCTTAGTGGGGACTAGCAATGAGCAGTTCTTC. Residues: CASSLVGTSNEQFF.

The rearrangement uses TRBV5-6 and TRBJ1-2, with D possibly TRBD1 on 5 matching bases. The CDR3 consists of 15 residues. Germline assignment: CDR1 SGHDT and CDR2 YYEEEE. V gave up 4 bases and J gave up 4 bases, with 17 bases separating them. The CDR3 DNA reads as TGTGCCAGCAGCGTAGGACACGACTTGATCTATGGCTACACCTTC. Amino acids: CASSVGHDLIYGYTF.

The V call is TRBV30, the J call TRBJ2-7, with 14 nucleotides matching TRBD2. The germline CDR1 and CDR2 sequences are GTSNPN and SVGIG (reference sequence). The V gene end was trimmed by 5 bases and the J gene end by 3 bases; junction bases not matched to a gene: 0. This CDR3 is 13 amino acids long. CDR3 DNA sequence: TGTGCCTGGGGGACTAGCGGGAGCTACGAGCAGTACTTC. The encoded protein is CAWGTSGSYEQYF.

This clone has only one observation. Other DNA sequences in this sample translate to the same CDR3. The chain has TRBV7-9 and TRBJ2-7, with D perhaps TRBD2 (6 bases). Germline loops: CDR1 SEHNR, CDR2 FQNEAQ (reference sequence). Trimming pared 1 base from V and 5 bases from J, leaving 21 bases between. The CDR3 is 17 amino acids. CDR3: CASSLGAGTPKSNEQYF. The CDR3 nucleotides are TGTGCCAGCAGCTTAGGAGCCGGGACTCCAAAGAGCAACGAGCAGTACTTC.

The chain has TRBV18 and TRBJ2-7, with D maybe TRBD2 (7 bases). This CDR3 comprises 16 residues. V shed 0 bases and J shed 6 bases, with 18 bases lying between them. Germline lookup yields CDR1 KGHSH and CDR2 LQKENI. In DNA, the CDR3 is TGTGCCAGCTCACCACCGGGGGGGGCCCGAGCTGGCGAGCAGTACTTC. This codes for CASSPPGGARAGEQYF.

The rearrangement links TRBV19 to TRBJ2-7, with a tentative D call TRBD2 (6 bases). Trimming stripped 8 bases from V and 0 bases from J, with 20 bases between. The germline gives CDR1 LNHDA, CDR2 SQIVND (reference sequence). The CDR3 spans 16 residues. The CDR3 protein is CASRWAAAGGSYEQYF. The DNA of the CDR3 is TGTGCCAGTCGATGGGCGGCAGCCGGGGGCTCCTACGAGCAGTACTTC.

The J gene is TRBJ1-5, the V gene TRBV5-4; possible D gene TRBD1, 6 bases. V was trimmed by 3 bases and J by 3 bases, leaving 13 bases between them. Germline values: CDR1 SGHNT, CDR2 YYREEE (reference sequence). The CDR3 has 15 amino acids. The CDR3 loop reads CASSSGEGSNQPQHF. CDR3 bases: TGTGCCAGCAGCTCAGGGGAGGGGTCCAATCAGCCCCAGCATTTT.

The chain is built from TRBV10-3 and TRBJ1-2; the D gene is possibly TRBD1 (5 bases). V was shortened by 5 bases and J by 5 bases, with 15 bases between the two germline ends. CDR3 size: 14 residues. CDR1 ENHRY and CDR2 SYGVKD come from the germline V gene. In nucleotides, the CDR3 is TGTGCCATCAGTCGAGGAGGGGCAGGTTATGGCTACACCTTC. It translates to CAISRGGAGYGYTF.

This clone showed up just a few times. This sequence joins TRBV5-5 and TRBJ2-7; D is possibly TRBD2 (5 bases). The V end was cut by 6 bases, the J end by 2 bases, with 12 bases between. Germline V gene sequence: CDR1 SGHKS, CDR2 YYEKEE (reference sequence). The CDR3 length is 13 residues. CDR3 amino acids: CASTGLPTYEQYF. In DNA, the CDR3 is TGTGCCAGCACCGGACTTCCGACCTACGAGCAGTACTTC.

In the case of this clone: In the same sample, other DNA sequences code for this CDR3. The chain joins TRBV5-1 to TRBJ2-3; the D gene is possibly TRBD2 (6 bases). Trimming removed 0 bases from V and 2 bases from J, with 10 bases in between. Germline V gene lookup returns CDR1 SGHRS and CDR2 YFSETQ. CDR3 length equals 15 residues. The CDR3 bases are TGCGCCAGCAGCTTGGGGGACTCTTCCACAGATACGCAGTATTTT. This codes for CASSLGDSSTDTQYF.

V usage is TRBV6-5 and J usage is TRBJ1-2; TRBD1 agrees at 10 bases. Looked up from germline, CDR1 is MNHEY and CDR2 is SVGAGI. V dropped 6 bases and J dropped 5; count of bases not matched to a gene: 9. This CDR3 is 15 amino acids long. The CDR3 here is CASSRQGAEGYGYTF. CDR3 nucleotide sequence: TGTGCCAGCAGCCGACAGGGGGCGGAAGGGTATGGCTACACCTTC.

V is TRBV7-8 and J is TRBJ2-1; either TRBD1 or TRBD2 may fit D (5 bases each). This CDR3 has 14 residues. Trimming took 5 bases from V and 3 from J, leaving 11 bases between them. Germline CDR1 SGHVS, CDR2 FQNEAQ. The CDR3 spells CASSRQGVYNEQFF. DNA of the CDR3: TGTGCCAGCAGCCGGCAGGGAGTCTACAATGAGCAGTTCTTC.

The chain is built from TRBV4-3 and TRBJ1-2; perhaps TRBD1 as D (6 bases). The ends were cut back, 0 bases at V and 2 bases at J, with 13 bases in the middle. Per the germline V gene, CDR1 is LGHNA and CDR2 is YSLEER. This CDR3 contains 16 residues. The CDR3 DNA follows: TGCGCCAGCAGCCAAGATCCGCCCAGGGGCAACTATGGCTACACCTTC. It codes for CASSQDPPRGNYGYTF.

This sequence joins TRBV27 and TRBJ1-1; D remains unclear. The CDR3 extends over 15 amino acids. V gave up 2 bases and J gave up 1 base, with 11 bases separating them. Germline V gene sequence: CDR1 MNHEY, CDR2 SMNVEV (reference sequence). CDR3 residues: CASSLRAGSNTEAFF. The CDR3 DNA sequence: TGTGCCAGCAGTTTAAGGGCAGGCTCGAACACTGAAGCTTTCTTT.

The gene calls are TRBV5-1 and TRBJ2-7; D remains ambiguous. Germline V gene data show CDR1 as SGHRS and CDR2 as YFSETQ. CDR3 length equals 12 residues. Trimming shortened V by 4 bases and J by 4 bases, and 9 bases separated the two germline ends. DNA for the CDR3: TGCGCCAGCAGCATTCTCGGGTACGAGCAGTACTTC. Its protein product is CASSILGYEQYF.

CDR3 residues: CASSFRDGTQYF. The CDR3 DNA sequence: TGTGCCAGCAGCTTTCGGGACGGTACGCAGTATTTT. The chain employs TRBV7-2 and TRBJ2-3, with D tentatively TRBD1 or TRBD2 (5 bases each). V lost 3 bases to trimming and J lost 8 bases, with 9 bases between them. Per germline, CDR1 SGHTA and CDR2 FQGNSA. The CDR3 consists of 12 residues.